The 18 T cell receptor beta chains presented below share a single source sample, sequenced in a study of shared clonotypes between healthy human individuals. Repertoires were generated with immunoSEQ multiplex PCR, while TCRdb's copy carries only in-frame clones and drops some. Among 2 million to 2.5 million clones listed, roughly 95% were seen once. Sequenced material: naive CD4+ T cells sorted from blood. Subset described: CD45RA+ positively selected. These receptors originate from a man between 18 and 35 years old in good health.

V is TRBV4-1 and J is TRBJ2-4; D is possibly TRBD2 (5 bases). Germline CDR1 and CDR2: MGHRA and YSYEKL. The CDR3 totals 13 residues. Trimming took off 3 bases at V and 7 bases at J, with 10 bases between the two ends. This chain's CDR3 is CASSQTLGNIQYF. CDR3 coding DNA: TGCGCCAGCAGCCAGACACTAGGGAACATTCAGTACTTC.

The chain joins TRBV5-1 to TRBJ1-3; tentative D call: TRBD1 (5 bases). The germline V and J ends were trimmed by 4 bases and 0 bases, with 17 bases remaining between them. Germline CDR1 is SGHRS and CDR2 is YFSETQ. The CDR3 has 17 residues. CDR3 DNA: TGCGCCAGCAGCCCGGACTCAAGGAGGGGCTCTGGAAACACCATATATTTT. Encoded protein: CASSPDSRRGSGNTIYF.

This chain uses TRBV11-2 with TRBJ2-7; D possibly matches TRBD1 or TRBD2 (5 bases each). The V and J ends lost 5 bases and 3 bases respectively, with 20 bases between them. The CDR3 has 16 residues. Germline V CDR1 and CDR2: SGHAT, FQNNGV. The CDR3 DNA is TGTGCCAGCAGCCTCACGGGACCCCTCCTCCTCTACGAGCAGTACTTC. It translates to CASSLTGPLLLYEQYF.

J is TRBJ1-2 and V is TRBV6-5; unclear D gene. The ends were cut back, 2 bases at V and 4 bases at J, with 8 bases in the middle. This CDR3 comprises 13 residues. Germline-derived CDR1 and CDR2 are MNHEY and SVGAGI. CDR3 sequence (DNA): TGTGCCAGCAGTTACCAGCGCCTCTATGGCTACACCTTC. This gives the protein CASSYQRLYGYTF.

This rearrangement joins TRBV2 to TRBJ2-1, with TRBD1 matching 10 bases. The CDR3 spans 14 residues. The germline V gene encodes CDR1 SNHLY and CDR2 FYNNEI. V lost 5 bases and J lost 7; bases outside the gene matches: 5. The CDR3 coding sequence is TGTGCCAGCAGTCGGGACAGGGGATGGAATGAGCAGTTCTTC. Translated: CASSRDRGWNEQFF.

Only a few counts were recorded for this clone. V is TRBV25-1 and J is TRBJ2-7; possibly TRBD1 for D (6 bases). This CDR3 spans 15 amino acids. Germline CDR1 reads MGHDK; CDR2 reads SYGVNS. Trimming took off 4 bases at V and 6 bases at J, with 19 bases between the two ends. CDR3 sequence reads: CASSGLGGIYSEQYF. In DNA, the CDR3 is TGTGCCAGCAGTGGTTTAGGGGGAATTTATTCCGAGCAGTACTTC.

This clone was counted a single time. The chain combines TRBV27 with TRBJ2-5, with D maybe TRBD1 (6 bases). Trimming pared 8 bases from V and 5 bases from J, leaving 12 bases between. CDR3 length equals 12 residues. Germline assignment: CDR1 MNHEY and CDR2 SMNVEV (reference sequence). The DNA of the CDR3 is TGTGCCAGCCTGGGACACAGGGAGACCCAGTACTTC. The encoded protein is CASLGHRETQYF.

The V call is TRBV28, the J call TRBJ2-7, with TRBD1 matching 12 bases. J lost 3 bases, V lost 6 bases, and 9 bases had no gene match. This CDR3 comprises 16 residues. The germline V gene has CDR1 MDHEN and CDR2 SYDVKM. CDR3 DNA sequence: TGTGCCAGCAGCTCAGCCGGGACAGGGGGCTTCTACGAGCAGTACTTC. This encodes CASSSAGTGGFYEQYF. Looking up the rest from reference TRBV28 and TRBJ2-7 gives the full variable domain: DVKVTQSSRYLVKRTGEKVFLECVQDMDHENMFWYRQDPGLGLRLIYFSYDVKMKEKGDIPEGYSVSREKKERFSLILESASTNQTSMYLCASSSAGTGGFYEQYFGPGTRLTVT.

This clone was found once. The V call is TRBV30, the J call TRBJ1-3; 7 positions match TRBD1. Germline CDR1 GTSNPN, CDR2 SVGIG (reference sequence). The CDR3 runs to 15 residues. Germline trimming cut 2 bases from V and 0 bases from J; bases unmatched to any gene: 4. CDR3 nucleotide sequence: TGTGCCTGGAGTCTCGGGACAGCCTCTGGAAACACCATATATTTT. Residues: CAWSLGTASGNTIYF.

Note on this clone: The sample carries other DNA sequences with the same CDR3. The V gene is TRBV20-1, the J gene TRBJ2-5; D is unclear. The V gene's germline CDR1 is DFQATT and CDR2 SNEGSKA (reference sequence). Trimming removed 6 bases at V and 5 bases at J, with 7 bases between. This CDR3 comprises 10 residues. The CDR3 region has the DNA TGCAGTGCCCGCCGCGAGACCCAGTACTTC. This translates into CSARRETQYF.

This clone has just a few counts. The V call is TRBV28, the J call TRBJ1-2; D ambiguous. Looked up from germline, CDR1 is MDHEN and CDR2 is SYDVKM. The CDR3 spans 15 residues. Trimming took 7 bases from V and 3 from J, leaving 18 bases between them. Written as DNA, the CDR3 is TGTGCCAGCACCTTCCGAGGGTTAGGGTACTATGGCTACACCTTC. Its protein product is CASTFRGLGYYGYTF.

The V gene is TRBV4-1, the J gene TRBJ2-1; D uncertain. The germline V and J ends were trimmed by 1 base and 6 bases, with 13 bases remaining between them. The CDR3 is 15 residues long. CDR1 is MGHRA and CDR2 is YSYEKL in the germline V gene. The CDR3 is CASSQAQAKGNEQFF. In DNA form, the CDR3 reads TGCGCCAGCAGCCAAGCCCAGGCTAAGGGCAATGAGCAGTTCTTC.

The chain links TRBV5-1 to TRBJ2-7; 11 positions match TRBD1. CDR3 size: 16 residues. V lost 4 bases and J lost 3; bases outside the gene matches: 9. The germline CDR1 and CDR2 sequences are SGHRS and YFSETQ. The CDR3 reads CASSATGTGGNYEQYF. In nucleotides, the CDR3 is TGCGCCAGCAGCGCAACCGGGACAGGGGGGAACTACGAGCAGTACTTC.

The chain has TRBV4-1 and TRBJ2-2; weak D call: TRBD1 (6 bases). Germline CDR1 MGHRA, CDR2 YSYEKL. V lost 0 bases and J 2 bases, leaving 19 bases between the germline ends. The CDR3 loop spans 19 amino acids. The CDR3 coding sequence is TGCGCCAGCAGCCAAGATTCGGGACAAAATAGACCAAACACCGGGGAGCTGTTTTTT. The encoded protein is CASSQDSGQNRPNTGELFF.

The rearrangement links TRBV5-1 to TRBJ1-6; tentative D call: TRBD1 (5 bases). The CDR3 is made up of 15 amino acids. Germline loops: CDR1 SGHRS, CDR2 YFSETQ. Trimming pared 0 bases from V and 8 bases from J, leaving 12 bases between. The CDR3 coding sequence is TGCGCCAGCAGCTTGGCACCCGCGGGGGATTCACCCCTCCACTTT. This gives the protein CASSLAPAGDSPLHF. Using reference TRBV5-1 and TRBJ1-6 for the parts outside the CDR3, the full variable domain is KAGVTQTPRYLIKTRGQQVTLSCSPISGHRSVSWYQQTPGQGLQFLFEYFSETQRNKGNFPGRFSGRQFSNSRSEMNVSTLELGDSALYLCASSLAPAGDSPLHFGNGTRLTVT.

V gene TRBV5-1 combines with J gene TRBJ2-5; 11 bases map to TRBD2. The V gene's germline CDR1 is SGHRS and CDR2 YFSETQ. Trimming took 1 base from V and 5 from J; bases not matched to a gene: 1. CDR3 length: 14 amino acids. The CDR3 nucleotides are TGCGCCAGCAGCTTGACTAGCGGGAGTGAGACCCAGTACTTC. This sequence encodes CASSLTSGSETQYF. Variable domain in full (rest from reference TRBV5-1 and TRBJ2-5): KAGVTQTPRYLIKTRGQQVTLSCSPISGHRSVSWYQQTPGQGLQFLFEYFSETQRNKGNFPGRFSGRQFSNSRSEMNVSTLELGDSALYLCASSLTSGSETQYFGPGTRLLVL.

This clone showed up just once. The V and J genes are TRBV30 and TRBJ1-1; D perhaps matches TRBD1 (5 bases). Germline CDR1 GTSNPN, CDR2 SVGIG (reference sequence). The CDR3 is 16 amino acids. V was shortened by 3 bases and J by 5 bases, with 22 bases between the two germline ends. The CDR3 region is CAWSPLNRPGTTEAFF. The CDR3 DNA sequence: TGTGCCTGGAGCCCCTTAAATCGTCCGGGGACGACTGAAGCTTTCTTT.

The chain recombines TRBV25-1 with TRBJ1-1; D call uncertain. Trimming shortened V by 1 base and J by 9 bases, and 18 bases separated the two germline ends. The CDR3 contains 15 residues. Germline CDR1 reads MGHDK; CDR2 reads SYGVNS. The CDR3 region has the DNA TGTGCCAGCAGTGAATCTGGAGGACTAACACTAAAAGCTTTCTTT. Encoded protein: CASSESGGLTLKAFF.